Listed here are 19 T cell receptor beta chains from one sample, sequenced in a study of T cell responses to AZD1222 COVID-19 vaccine (dated by TCRdb to the early 2020s). Library prep was done by the immunoSEQ multiplex PCR assay. TCRdb re-hosts the immuneACCESS table, in-frame sequences only. Its copies lack some clones; in the studies checked, an unresolved V gene accounts for under half of them, and the cause for the rest is not known. In this sample the table shows 130,000 to 150,000 clones, about nine tenths of which occur a single time. In total, the top ten clones hold around 2.1% of the sample. The meaning of the sample's time point label: about 28 days (+/-7) after the second vaccine dose. Sequenced material: peripheral blood, taken 28 days after the second AZD1222 dose. These receptors came from an adult who received the AZD1222 COVID-19 vaccine.

The chain joins TRBV2 to TRBJ2-2; D perhaps matches TRBD1 (6 bases). The CDR3 spans 15 residues. In germline, CDR1 is SNHLY, CDR2 FYNNEI. V gave up 3 bases and J gave up 2 bases, with 10 bases separating them. The CDR3: CASSDIGTNTGELFF. The CDR3 bases are TGTGCCAGCAGTGATATTGGGACAAACACCGGGGAGCTGTTTTTT.

This clone was detected a few times. V and J are TRBV4-1 and TRBJ2-2; possibly TRBD2 for D (6 bases). CDR1 is MGHRA, CDR2 YSYEKL, per germline. Trimming took 5 bases from V and 4 from J, leaving 11 bases between them. This CDR3 has 14 residues. The CDR3 nucleotides read TGCGCCAGCAGCAAACGGGACTCCACCGGGGAGCTGTTTTTT. It yields the protein CASSKRDSTGELFF.

The chain's CDR3 is CASSLEAGVGEQFF. The CDR3, as DNA: TGCGCCAGCAGCCTGGAGGCAGGGGTTGGTGAGCAGTTCTTC. The rearrangement uses TRBV5-1 and TRBJ2-1; tentatively, D is TRBD1 (6 bases). This CDR3 comprises 14 residues. Per germline, CDR1 SGHRS and CDR2 YFSETQ. V was pared by 4 bases and J by 9 bases, with 17 bases between.

The gene calls are TRBV7-9 and TRBJ1-2; 7 bases agree with TRBD1. CDR3 length: 16 residues. V trimming: 4 bases; J trimming: 4 bases; junction bases outside the gene matches: 12. Per the germline V gene, CDR1 is SEHNR and CDR2 is FQNEAQ (reference sequence). In nucleotides, the CDR3 is TGTGCCAGCAGCTCCTCACAGGGGCGAGACTTCTATGGCTACACCTTC. Translating gives CASSSSQGRDFYGYTF.

The chain employs TRBV9 and TRBJ1-3, with TRBD1 matching 9 bases. The V gene end was trimmed by 3 bases and the J gene end by 3 bases; junction bases not matched to a gene: 4. CDR3 length: 15 amino acids. From germline, CDR1 is SGDLS and CDR2 YYNGEE. DNA for the CDR3: TGTGCCAGCAGCGCTACAGGGGGCGATGGAAACACCATATATTTT. Protein product: CASSATGGDGNTIYF. Looking up the rest from reference TRBV9 and TRBJ1-3 gives the full variable domain: DSGVTQTPKHLITATGQRVTLRCSPRSGDLSVYWYQQSLDQGLQFLIQYYNGEERAKGNILERFSAQQFPDLHSELNLSSLELGDSALYFCASSATGGDGNTIYFGEGSWLTVV.

This clone was picked up a small number of times. The chain is built from TRBV14 and TRBJ1-2; 7 bases map to TRBD1. CDR3 length: 13 residues. Germline V gene data show CDR1 as SGHDN and CDR2 as FVKESK. Trimming removed 3 bases from V and 8 bases from J; junction bases left unmatched: 6. CDR3 loop: CASSHRQGEGYTF. The CDR3 coding sequence is TGTGCCAGCAGCCACAGGCAGGGGGAAGGCTACACCTTC. The entire variable domain, with the rest obtained from reference TRBV14 and TRBJ1-2, is as follows: EAGVTQFPSHSVIEKGQTVTLRCDPISGHDNLYWYRRVMGKEIKFLLHFVKESKQDESGMPNNRFLAERTGGTYSTLKVQPAELEDSGVYFCASSHRQGEGYTFGSGTRLTVV.

This clone is labeled as medium-sized. The chain employs TRBV29-1 and TRBJ2-7; 9 nucleotides align to TRBD2. The germline V gene has CDR1 SQVTM and CDR2 ANQGSEA. The CDR3 length is 15 residues. V shed 3 bases, J shed 0 bases, and the junction held 6 bases outside the gene matches. The CDR3 coding sequence is TGCAGCGTTGATCTAGCGGGGCGCGACTCCTACGAGCAGTACTTC. Its translation: CSVDLAGRDSYEQYF.

This chain joins TRBV29-1 and TRBJ2-1; the D gene is possibly TRBD2 (5 bases). Deletions cut 2 bases from V and 0 bases from J, with 14 bases between. This CDR3 has 16 residues. Germline values: CDR1 SQVTM, CDR2 ANQGSEA. The CDR3 DNA follows: TGCAGCGTTGAATCTCCCTTGGGGAGCTCCTACAATGAGCAGTTCTTC. This gives the protein CSVESPLGSSYNEQFF.

The chain joins TRBV27 to TRBJ2-1; D unclear. The germline gives CDR1 MNHEY, CDR2 SMNVEV (reference sequence). The V and J ends lost 3 bases and 0 bases respectively, with 3 bases between them. This CDR3 comprises 13 residues. The CDR3: CASSFRSYNEQFF. For the CDR3, the DNA is TGTGCCAGCAGTTTCCGCTCCTACAATGAGCAGTTCTTC.

The gene calls are TRBV19 and TRBJ2-2; 7 positions agree with TRBD1. Germline V lookup: CDR1 LNHDA, CDR2 SQIVND (reference sequence). This CDR3 is built from 18 residues. With 1 base clipped from V and 1 base from J, the junction kept 9 bases outside the gene matches. CDR3 DNA sequence: TGTGCCAGTAGTATAGTGGGTGCCAGGGGGTTGAACACCGGGGAGCTGTTTTTT. It codes for CASSIVGARGLNTGELFF.

This clone was recorded once. The chain recombines TRBV7-9 with TRBJ1-5; D may be TRBD1 (5 bases). Trimming pared 1 base from V and 6 bases from J, leaving 10 bases between. This CDR3 is 14 amino acids long. Germline V CDR1 and CDR2: SEHNR, FQNEAQ (reference sequence). Here the CDR3 reads CASSLDRGGQPQHF. The CDR3 coding sequence is TGTGCCAGCAGCTTAGATAGGGGAGGTCAGCCCCAGCATTTT.

Here the CDR3 DNA reads TGTGCCACCAGTGATTTCGCCAGGGTGACGGGGGCCAACGTCCTGACTTTC. Residues: CATSDFARVTGANVLTF. J is TRBJ2-6 and V is TRBV24-1; a possible D gene is TRBD1 (5 bases). V gave up 1 base and J gave up 4 bases, with 13 bases separating them. Germline V gives CDR1 KGHDR, CDR2 SFDVKD. The CDR3 has 17 amino acids.

V usage is TRBV2 and J usage is TRBJ2-1; 8 nucleotides align to TRBD2. The CDR3 extends over 19 amino acids. Germline CDR1 SNHLY, CDR2 FYNNEI. Trimming cost V 6 bases and J 0 bases; bases outside gene matches: 16. CDR3 amino acids: CASREQTSGALSSYNEQFF. CDR3 nucleotide sequence: TGTGCCAGCAGGGAACAAACTAGCGGAGCACTGAGCTCCTACAATGAGCAGTTCTTC.

The chain links TRBV6-4 to TRBJ2-7; TRBD2 matches at 7 bases. Germline V gene sequence: CDR1 MRHNA, CDR2 SNTAGT. V gave up 4 bases and J gave up 0 bases; unmatched junction bases: 6. The CDR3 is made up of 15 amino acids. This CDR3 reads CASSVRAGISYEQYF. For the CDR3, the DNA is TGTGCCAGCAGTGTGCGAGCGGGGATCTCCTACGAGCAGTACTTC.

The rearrangement links TRBV5-1 to TRBJ2-1, with 8 bases fitting TRBD1. J gave up 3 bases and V 4 bases, and 12 bases lay outside the gene matches. There are 17 residues in the CDR3. The germline V gene has CDR1 SGHRS and CDR2 YFSETQ. The CDR3 loop is CASSRGTGGLNYNEQFF. CDR3 in DNA: TGCGCCAGCAGCCGCGGGACAGGCGGCCTCAACTACAATGAGCAGTTCTTC.

The rearrangement uses TRBV19 and TRBJ1-3; D unclear. In germline, CDR1 is LNHDA, CDR2 SQIVND (reference sequence). This CDR3 has 15 amino acids. V was trimmed by 1 base and J by 1 base, leaving 8 bases between them. The CDR3 loop reads CASSIGRASGNTIYF. For the CDR3, the DNA is TGTGCCAGTAGTATAGGGAGGGCTTCTGGAAACACCATATATTTT.

The rearrangement uses TRBV7-9 and TRBJ2-5, with TRBD2 identical over 7 bases. The J segment lost 2 bases and the V segment lost 1 base, leaving 4 bases of the junction unmatched. CDR1 is SEHNR and CDR2 is FQNEAQ in the germline V gene (reference sequence). The CDR3 spans 15 residues. The CDR3 is CASSLEGREQETQYF. Written as DNA, the CDR3 is TGTGCCAGCAGCTTAGAGGGGAGGGAACAAGAGACCCAGTACTTC.

V gene TRBV5-1 combines with J gene TRBJ1-2; the match to TRBD1 covers 7 bases. Germline loops: CDR1 SGHRS, CDR2 YFSETQ. CDR3 length: 14 amino acids. Germline trimming cut 6 bases from V and 4 bases from J; bases unmatched to any gene: 9. The CDR3 bases are TGCGCCAGCAACTACGGGACAGCACGCTATGGCTACACCTTC. Protein product: CASNYGTARYGYTF.

This chain uses TRBV19 with TRBJ1-5; D unresolved. Between the trimmed V and J ends, which lost 7 bases and 7 bases, there was a span of 20 bases. Germline V CDR1 and CDR2: LNHDA, SQIVND (reference sequence). The CDR3 has 15 amino acids. The CDR3 DNA reads TGTGCCAGTACCCCGTTGGCAGTGCAAGGGCAGCCCCAGCATTTT. Its protein is CASTPLAVQGQPQHF.